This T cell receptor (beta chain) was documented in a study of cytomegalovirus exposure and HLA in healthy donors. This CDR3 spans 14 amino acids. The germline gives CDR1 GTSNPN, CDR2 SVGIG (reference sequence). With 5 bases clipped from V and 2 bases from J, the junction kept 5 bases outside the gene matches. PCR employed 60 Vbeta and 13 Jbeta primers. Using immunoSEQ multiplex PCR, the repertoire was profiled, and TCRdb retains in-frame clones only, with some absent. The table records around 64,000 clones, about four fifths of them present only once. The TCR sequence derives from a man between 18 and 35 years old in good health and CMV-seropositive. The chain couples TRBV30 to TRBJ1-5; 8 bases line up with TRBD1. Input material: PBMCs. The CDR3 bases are TGTGCCTGGGGGGGGACAGGACGCAATCAGCCCCAGCATTTT. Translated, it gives CAWGGTGRNQPQHF.